Below, one T cell receptor beta chain is given with its context. What it recognizes is unknown. This sample also contains other DNA sequences that code for the same CDR3. There are 16 residues in the CDR3. Trimming cost V 0 bases and J 0 bases, with 9 bases left between them. Germline CDR1 is LNHNV and CDR2 is YYDKDF (reference sequence). Profiled with immunoSEQ multiplex PCR; TCRdb holds only in-frame clones, not every one. The sample has around 150,000 clones; the top ten hold around 2.2%. This record comes from a study of T cell responses to AZD1222 COVID-19 vaccine. Study results and caveats: Nearly half of spike-specific TCRs reportedly go after variant regions that carry no mutations.

The source is an adult in good health. This chain links TRBV15 with TRBJ1-3; D is ambiguous. Sequencing used peripheral blood. The CDR3 spells CATSRDRGSSGNTIYF. As DNA, the CDR3 is TGTGCCACCAGCAGAGATAGAGGGAGCTCTGGAAACACCATATATTTT. The entire variable domain, with the rest obtained from reference TRBV15 and TRBJ1-3, is as follows: DAMVIQNPRYQVTQFGKPVTLSCSQTLNHNVMYWYQQKSSQAPKLLFHYYDKDFNNEADTPDNFQSRRPNTSFCFLDIRSPGLGDTAMYLCATSRDRGSSGNTIYFGEGSWLTVV.